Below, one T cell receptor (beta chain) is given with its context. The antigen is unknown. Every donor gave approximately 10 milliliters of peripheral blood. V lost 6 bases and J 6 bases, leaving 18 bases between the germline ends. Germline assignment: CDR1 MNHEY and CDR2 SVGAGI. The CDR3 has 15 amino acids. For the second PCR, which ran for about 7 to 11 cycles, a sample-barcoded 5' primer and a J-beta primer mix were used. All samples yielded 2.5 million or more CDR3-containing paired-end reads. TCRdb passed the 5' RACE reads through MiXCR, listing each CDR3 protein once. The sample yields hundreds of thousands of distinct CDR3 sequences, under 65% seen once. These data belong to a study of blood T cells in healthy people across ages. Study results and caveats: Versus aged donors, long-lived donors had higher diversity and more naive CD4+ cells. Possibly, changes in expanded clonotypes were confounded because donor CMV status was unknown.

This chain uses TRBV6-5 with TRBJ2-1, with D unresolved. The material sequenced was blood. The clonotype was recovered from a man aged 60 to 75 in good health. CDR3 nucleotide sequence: TGTGCCAGCAGGGCCGGAGTATCGACTCGCAATGAGCAGTTCTTC. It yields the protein CASRAGVSTRNEQFF.